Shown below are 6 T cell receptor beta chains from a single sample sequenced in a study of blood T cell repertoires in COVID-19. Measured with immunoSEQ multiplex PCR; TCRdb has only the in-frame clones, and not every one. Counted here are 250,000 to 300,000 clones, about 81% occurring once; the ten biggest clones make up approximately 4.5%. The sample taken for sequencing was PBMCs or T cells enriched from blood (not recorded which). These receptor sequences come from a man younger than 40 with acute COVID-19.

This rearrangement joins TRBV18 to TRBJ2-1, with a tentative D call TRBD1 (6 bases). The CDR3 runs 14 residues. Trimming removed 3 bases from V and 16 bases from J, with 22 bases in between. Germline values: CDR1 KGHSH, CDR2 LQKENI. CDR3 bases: TGTGCCAGCTCACCCTCTTTAGGGGACAAGAGATTCTTCTTC. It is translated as CASSPSLGDKRFFF.

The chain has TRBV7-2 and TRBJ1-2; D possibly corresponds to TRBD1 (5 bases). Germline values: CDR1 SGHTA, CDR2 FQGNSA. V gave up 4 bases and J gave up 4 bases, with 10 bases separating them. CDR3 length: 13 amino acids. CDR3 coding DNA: TGTGCCAGCAGCTCCGGGACTGCCTATGGCTACACCTTC. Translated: CASSSGTAYGYTF.

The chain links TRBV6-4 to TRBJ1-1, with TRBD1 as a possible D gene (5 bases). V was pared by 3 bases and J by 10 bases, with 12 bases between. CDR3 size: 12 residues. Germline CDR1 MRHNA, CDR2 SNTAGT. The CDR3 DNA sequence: TGTGCCAGCAGTGAAGGGCAGGGATCAGCTTTCTTT. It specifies CASSEGQGSAFF.

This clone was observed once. CDR3 region: CASSQEGIRGDMPGELFF. CDR3 coding DNA: TGCGCCAGCAGCCAAGAAGGGATTCGGGGGGACATGCCCGGGGAGCTGTTTTTT. The chain has TRBV4-3 and TRBJ2-2, with a weak D call TRBD2 (7 bases). Per germline, CDR1 LGHNA and CDR2 YSLEER. The V end lost 0 bases, the J end lost 6 bases, and 20 bases lay between the germline ends. This CDR3 contains 18 residues.

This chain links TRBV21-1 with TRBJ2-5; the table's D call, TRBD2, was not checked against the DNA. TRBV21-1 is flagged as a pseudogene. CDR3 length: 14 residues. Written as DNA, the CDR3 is TGTGCCAGCAGCAAAGGCGGGTCGGAAGAGACCCAGTACTTC. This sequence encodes CASSKGGSEETQYF.

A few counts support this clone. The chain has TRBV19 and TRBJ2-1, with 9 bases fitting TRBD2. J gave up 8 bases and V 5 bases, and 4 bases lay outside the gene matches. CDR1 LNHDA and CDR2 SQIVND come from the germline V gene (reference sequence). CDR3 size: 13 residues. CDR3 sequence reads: CASSPQRGDEQFF. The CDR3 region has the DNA TGTGCCAGTAGTCCCCAGCGGGGGGATGAGCAGTTCTTC.